The 32 T cell receptor beta chains in this list originate from one sample, sequenced in a study of blood T cell repertoires in COVID-19. Method: immunoSEQ multiplex PCR; TCRdb's copy keeps in-frame clones and lacks some. Among approximately 80,000 clones, approximately 85% were seen once, and the ten largest hold roughly 3.2%. The sequenced material came from peripheral blood. These receptors all stem from a woman at least 80 years old with COVID-19, enrolled during active disease.

The J gene is TRBJ2-3, the V gene TRBV18; 16 nucleotides line up with TRBD2. CDR1 is KGHSH, CDR2 LQKENI, per germline. The V segment lost 1 base and the J segment 2 bases; nucleotides outside the gene matches: 6. The CDR3 is made up of 19 amino acids. CDR3 nucleotides: TGTGCCAGCTCACCACTCCCGGGACTAGCGGGGGGGTCCACAGATACGCAGTATTTT. Its protein product is CASSPLPGLAGGSTDTQYF.

J is TRBJ2-1 and V is TRBV27; TRBD2 agrees at 8 bases. This CDR3 has 15 residues. Germline lookup yields CDR1 MNHEY and CDR2 SMNVEV (reference sequence). V lost 1 base to trimming and J lost 6 bases; unmatched junction nucleotides: 5. CDR3 nucleotide sequence: TGTGCCAGCAGTTTATTGGTAGCGGGATCCAATGAGCAGTTCTTC. Its translation is CASSLLVAGSNEQFF.

Here the CDR3 DNA reads TGTGCCAGCAGTTGGCCCCCACCCGATCTTAACTATGGCTACACCTTC. It is translated as CASSWPPPDLNYGYTF. The rearrangement uses TRBV28 and TRBJ1-2; D uncertain. The germline V gene encodes CDR1 MDHEN and CDR2 SYDVKM. The V and J ends lost 4 bases and 1 base respectively, with 16 bases between them. This CDR3 region has 16 residues.

This clone was counted a single time. The chain joins TRBV30 to TRBJ2-1; no reliable D call. CDR3 size: 11 residues. Germline CDR1 and CDR2: GTSNPN and SVGIG (reference sequence). V lost 3 bases and J 12 bases, leaving 12 bases between the germline ends. The CDR3: CAWRSDVRQFF. CDR3 in DNA: TGTGCCTGGAGATCCGATGTTAGGCAGTTCTTC.

This clone has just a few counts. V and J are TRBV5-4 and TRBJ2-2; maybe TRBD2 (5 bases). Germline V gene data show CDR1 as SGHNT and CDR2 as YYREEE (reference sequence). The CDR3 consists of 16 residues. The V gene lost 1 base and the J gene lost 1 base, with 11 bases spanning the gap. CDR3 region: CASSLRLALNTGELFF. The CDR3, as DNA: TGTGCCAGCAGCTTGAGGCTAGCTTTGAACACCGGGGAGCTGTTTTTT.

The rearrangement joins TRBV7-3 to TRBJ2-7; a weak D match, TRBD1 (5 bases). The CDR3 extends over 17 amino acids. The V gene's germline CDR1 is SGHTA and CDR2 FQGTGA. V was shortened by 4 bases and J by 0 bases, with 19 bases between the two germline ends. CDR3 amino acids: CASSYGVVGRHSYEQYF. The CDR3 DNA is TGTGCCAGCAGCTATGGGGTGGTGGGGCGGCACTCCTACGAGCAGTACTTC.

The rearrangement joins TRBV7-2 to TRBJ2-7; 7 bases align to TRBD1. CDR1 SGHTA and CDR2 FQGNSA come from the germline V gene. The junction had 8 bases not matched to a gene; V was cut back by 5 bases and J by 4 bases. The CDR3 has 14 residues. CDR3 region: CASSPRQGRYEQYF. As DNA, the CDR3 is TGTGCCAGCAGCCCGAGACAGGGTCGATACGAGCAGTACTTC. Based on the CDR3 plus reference TRBV7-2 and TRBJ2-7, the full variable domain is GAGVSQSPSNKVTEKGKDVELRCDPISGHTALYWYRQSLGQGLEFLIYFQGNSAPDKSGLPSDRFSAERTGGSVSTLTIQRTQQEDSAVYLCASSPRQGRYEQYFGPGTRLTVT.

The chain couples TRBV5-1 to TRBJ2-5; D gene ambiguous. Deletions cut 1 base from V and 2 bases from J, with 6 bases between. This CDR3 has 13 amino acids. Germline-derived CDR1 and CDR2 are SGHRS and YFSETQ. The CDR3 DNA sequence: TGCGCCAGCAGCTTGTGGCCACAAGAGACCCAGTACTTC. This gives the protein CASSLWPQETQYF.

J is TRBJ2-3 and V is TRBV24-1, with 11 bases that match TRBD1. Germline-derived CDR1 and CDR2 are KGHDR and SFDVKD. This CDR3 comprises 17 residues. The ends lost 4 bases at V and 0 bases at J; junction bases unmatched: 5. This chain's CDR3 is CATSDRTGGASTDTQYF. CDR3 bases: TGTGCCACCAGTGACCGGACAGGGGGCGCGAGCACAGATACGCAGTATTTT.

The rearrangement uses TRBV18 and TRBJ1-2; 10 bases match TRBD1. With V trimmed by 2 bases and J by 4 bases, 4 bases remained unmatched. In germline, CDR1 is KGHSH, CDR2 LQKENI. CDR3 length: 15 residues. The CDR3 region is CASSPTRQGAYGYTF. CDR3 coding DNA: TGTGCCAGCTCACCAACCCGACAGGGGGCCTATGGCTACACCTTC.

The gene calls are TRBV5-1 and TRBJ1-4; a possible D gene is TRBD1 (6 bases). The CDR3 consists of 16 residues. V shed 0 bases and J shed 7 bases, with 16 bases lying between them. CDR1 SGHRS and CDR2 YFSETQ come from the germline V gene. This CDR3 reads CASSLAKTGGVEKLFF. The DNA of the CDR3 is TGCGCCAGCAGCTTGGCCAAGACAGGTGGGGTTGAAAAACTGTTTTTT.

This chain uses TRBV9 with TRBJ1-1; 10 positions agree with TRBD1. Germline CDR1 reads SGDLS; CDR2 reads YYNGEE. Germline trimming cut 3 bases from V and 4 bases from J; bases unmatched to any gene: 12. This CDR3 is built from 17 residues. CDR3 residues: CASSAYLGQGEGTEAFF. CDR3 DNA sequence: TGTGCCAGCAGCGCTTACCTTGGACAGGGGGAAGGCACTGAAGCTTTCTTT.

This rearrangement joins TRBV7-8 to TRBJ2-2, with 7 bases that match TRBD1. V lost 4 bases to trimming and J lost 2 bases; unmatched junction nucleotides: 4. Germline lookup yields CDR1 SGHVS and CDR2 FQNEAQ. CDR3 size: 15 residues. CDR3 amino acids: CASSYRGHNTGELFF. Here the CDR3 DNA reads TGTGCCAGCAGCTACAGGGGCCACAACACCGGGGAGCTGTTTTTT.

CDR3 protein: CASSEAGQLSYEQYF. CDR3 bases: TGTGCCAGCAGTGAAGCGGGACAGCTATCCTACGAGCAGTACTTC. The chain uses TRBV2 and TRBJ2-7, with 7 bases aligning to TRBD1. Germline CDR1 reads SNHLY; CDR2 reads FYNNEI. This CDR3 is built from 15 residues. V lost 0 bases, J lost 1 base, and 3 bases stayed unmatched.

The chain carries TRBV4-1 and TRBJ2-5; possible D gene TRBD1, 7 bases. Trimming removed 0 bases from V and 1 base from J, with 12 bases in between. This CDR3 spans 16 amino acids. CDR1 is MGHRA, CDR2 YSYEKL, per germline. The CDR3 protein is CASSQEQGGIQETQYF. The CDR3 DNA sequence: TGCGCCAGCAGCCAAGAGCAGGGGGGAATCCAAGAGACCCAGTACTTC.

J is TRBJ2-1 and V is TRBV9, with 10 bases fitting TRBD1. This CDR3 spans 16 amino acids. The germline V gene encodes CDR1 SGDLS and CDR2 YYNGEE. The ends lost 0 bases at V and 5 bases at J; junction bases unmatched: 5. CDR3 residues: CASSVGGTGVNNEQFF. DNA for the CDR3: TGTGCCAGCAGCGTAGGGGGGACAGGGGTCAACAATGAGCAGTTCTTC.

The chain recombines TRBV7-9 with TRBJ2-1; possible D gene TRBD2, 5 bases. This CDR3 has 14 amino acids. Trimming removed 3 bases from V and 5 bases from J, with 11 bases in between. Germline V CDR1 and CDR2: SEHNR, FQNEAQ (reference sequence). The CDR3 spells CASSFGLANNEQFF. CDR3 nucleotides: TGTGCCAGCAGCTTTGGTCTAGCAAACAATGAGCAGTTCTTC.

V usage is TRBV5-6 and J usage is TRBJ1-1; D may be TRBD1 (5 bases). This CDR3 contains 15 residues. Trimming removed 2 bases from V and 0 bases from J, with 11 bases in between. Germline lookup yields CDR1 SGHDT and CDR2 YYEEEE. CDR3 protein: CASSFATRVNTEAFF. As DNA, the CDR3 is TGTGCCAGCAGCTTTGCGACCAGGGTGAACACTGAAGCTTTCTTT.

The rearrangement links TRBV5-1 to TRBJ2-5; tentatively, D is TRBD1 (6 bases). This CDR3 comprises 15 residues. Germline V gene data show CDR1 as SGHRS and CDR2 as YFSETQ. Trimming pared 0 bases from V and 3 bases from J, leaving 12 bases between. The CDR3 sequence is CASSLAVQGKETQYF. CDR3 DNA: TGCGCCAGCAGCTTGGCCGTCCAGGGGAAAGAGACCCAGTACTTC.

The chain joins TRBV12-3 or TRBV12-4 to TRBJ1-6; D gene unclear. Trimming stripped 1 base from V and 10 bases from J, with 8 bases between. This CDR3 spans 13 amino acids. The CDR3 sequence: CASSLEGSSPLHF. Here the CDR3 DNA reads TGTGCCAGCAGTTTAGAAGGGAGCTCACCCCTCCACTTT.

This rearrangement joins TRBV7-8 to TRBJ2-7; 10 bases agree with TRBD2. Germline V gene lookup returns CDR1 SGHVS and CDR2 FQNEAQ. CDR3 length equals 16 residues. V was clipped by 1 base and J by 0 bases; unmatched bases: 3. The DNA for the CDR3 is TGTGCCAGCAGCTTAGATAGGACTAGCGGCTCCTACGAGCAGTACTTC. Translation: CASSLDRTSGSYEQYF.

This chain joins TRBV12-3 or TRBV12-4 and TRBJ2-1; no clear D gene. The CDR3 runs to 12 residues. With 5 bases removed from V and 8 bases from J, the gap between germline ends came to 10 bases. CDR3 coding DNA: TGTGCCAGCAGTCAAACTATGTATGAGCAGTTCTTC. Translated: CASSQTMYEQFF.

The chain employs TRBV15 and TRBJ1-2; maybe TRBD1 (5 bases). V was trimmed by 0 bases and J by 5 bases, leaving 7 bases between them. CDR1 LNHNV and CDR2 YYDKDF come from the germline V gene (reference sequence). CDR3 size: 13 residues. The CDR3 reads CATSRDREYGYTF. CDR3 DNA: TGTGCCACCAGCAGAGACAGGGAATATGGCTACACCTTC. Combining the CDR3 with reference TRBV15 and TRBJ1-2 gives the whole variable domain DAMVIQNPRYQVTQFGKPVTLSCSQTLNHNVMYWYQQKSSQAPKLLFHYYDKDFNNEADTPDNFQSRRPNTSFCFLDIRSPGLGDTAMYLCATSRDREYGYTFGSGTRLTVV.

The rearrangement links TRBV28 to TRBJ2-3; 7 nucleotides line up with TRBD2. The CDR3 consists of 13 residues. Germline trimming cut 6 bases from V and 5 bases from J; bases unmatched to any gene: 5. Germline V gives CDR1 MDHEN, CDR2 SYDVKM. CDR3 region: CASRLGGEDTQYF. The CDR3 DNA reads as TGTGCCAGCAGACTGGGAGGGGAAGATACGCAGTATTTT.

The V and J genes are TRBV10-1 and TRBJ2-3, with 8 bases fitting TRBD2. The CDR3 runs to 15 residues. Trimming took 5 bases from V and 3 from J; bases not matched to a gene: 7. Germline assignment: CDR1 WNHNN and CDR2 SYGVQD (reference sequence). In DNA, the CDR3 is TGCGCCAGCAGTAACGGACTAGCTGGGACAGATACGCAGTATTTT. Amino acids: CASSNGLAGTDTQYF.

As DNA, the CDR3 is TGTGCCAGCTCACCACCGGGGACTCGTGCGGATGAGCAGTTCTTC. Translation gives CASSPPGTRADEQFF. This chain connects TRBV18 to TRBJ2-1; tentatively, D is TRBD2 (6 bases). The CDR3 is 15 amino acids. Trimming removed 0 bases from V and 8 bases from J, with 14 bases in between. Germline lookup yields CDR1 KGHSH and CDR2 LQKENI.

This clone has only one observation. The rearrangement joins TRBV19 to TRBJ2-3; 10 positions agree with TRBD1. Germline V CDR1 and CDR2: LNHDA, SQIVND (reference sequence). V dropped 6 bases and J dropped 1; count of bases not matched to a gene: 4. CDR3 length equals 15 residues. The CDR3 coding sequence is TGTGCCAGTAGCGACAGGGGGCAGGGCACAGATACGCAGTATTTT. It specifies CASSDRGQGTDTQYF.

A few counts support this clone. The chain is built from TRBV7-9 and TRBJ2-7, with 12 bases that match TRBD2. The trim removed 6 bases at V and 6 bases at J, leaving 6 bases unmatched. The CDR3 sequence is 14 residues long. The germline CDR1 and CDR2 sequences are SEHNR and FQNEAQ (reference sequence). CDR3 in DNA: TGTGCCAGCAGGCGACTAGCGGGAGAAGTCGAGCAGTACTTC. Protein sequence: CASRRLAGEVEQYF.

The rearrangement links TRBV2 to TRBJ2-5; 7 bases line up with TRBD1. Germline CDR1 SNHLY, CDR2 FYNNEI. The CDR3 extends over 12 amino acids. Unmatched junction bases numbered 4, after V lost 8 bases and J lost 4 bases. In nucleotides, the CDR3 is TGTGCCAGCTCGAGGGGGCGAGAGACCCAGTACTTC. Residues: CASSRGRETQYF. The variable domain in full, with the rest retrieved from reference TRBV2 and TRBJ2-5, is EPEVTQTPSHQVTQMGQEVILRCVPISNHLYFYWYRQILGQKVEFLVSFYNNEISEKSEIFDDQFSVERPDGSNFTLKIRSTKLEDSAMYFCASSRGRETQYFGPGTRLLVL.

V gene TRBV2 combines with J gene TRBJ2-5; D gene unclear. The V gene lost 8 bases and the J gene lost 5 bases, with 6 bases spanning the gap. The CDR3 has 10 residues. Looked up from germline, CDR1 is SNHLY and CDR2 is FYNNEI. CDR3 nucleotide sequence: TGTGCCAGCTTACTGGAGACCCAGTACTTC. It translates to CASLLETQYF.

The V and J genes are TRBV5-1 and TRBJ1-1, with 9 nucleotides matching TRBD1. V dropped 7 bases and J dropped 4; count of bases not matched to a gene: 8. Germline loops: CDR1 SGHRS, CDR2 YFSETQ. The CDR3 runs to 14 residues. The CDR3 spells CASGRQGGLTEAFF. In DNA, the CDR3 is TGCGCCAGCGGTAGACAGGGGGGGCTCACTGAAGCTTTCTTT.

This chain links TRBV2 with TRBJ2-4; TRBD2 might be the D (6 bases). This CDR3 has 13 amino acids. Germline V lookup: CDR1 SNHLY, CDR2 FYNNEI. The V and J ends lost 4 bases and 6 bases respectively, with 10 bases between them. The CDR3 sequence is CASSGLVGNIQYF. In DNA, the CDR3 is TGTGCCAGCAGTGGACTAGTGGGAAACATTCAGTACTTC. Supplemented by reference TRBV2 and TRBJ2-4, the full variable domain reads EPEVTQTPSHQVTQMGQEVILRCVPISNHLYFYWYRQILGQKVEFLVSFYNNEISEKSEIFDDQFSVERPDGSNFTLKIRSTKLEDSAMYFCASSGLVGNIQYFGAGTRLSVL.